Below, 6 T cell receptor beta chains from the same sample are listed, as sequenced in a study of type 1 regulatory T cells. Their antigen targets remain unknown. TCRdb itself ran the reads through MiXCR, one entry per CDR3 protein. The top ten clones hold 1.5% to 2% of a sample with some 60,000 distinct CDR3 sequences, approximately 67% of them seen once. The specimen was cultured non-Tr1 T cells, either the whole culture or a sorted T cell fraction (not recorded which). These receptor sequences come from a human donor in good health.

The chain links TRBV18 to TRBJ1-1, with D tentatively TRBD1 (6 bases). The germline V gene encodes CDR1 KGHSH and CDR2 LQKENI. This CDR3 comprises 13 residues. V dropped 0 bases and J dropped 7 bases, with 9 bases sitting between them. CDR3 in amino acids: CASSPPRTDEAFF. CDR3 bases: TGTGCCAGCTCACCACCCCGGACAGATGAAGCTTTCTTT.

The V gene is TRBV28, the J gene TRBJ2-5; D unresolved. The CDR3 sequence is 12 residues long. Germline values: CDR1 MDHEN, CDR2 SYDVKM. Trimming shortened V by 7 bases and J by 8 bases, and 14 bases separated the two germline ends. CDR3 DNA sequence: TGTGCCAGCAAAGGTCCTTCAGGTACCCAGTACTTC. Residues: CASKGPSGTQYF.

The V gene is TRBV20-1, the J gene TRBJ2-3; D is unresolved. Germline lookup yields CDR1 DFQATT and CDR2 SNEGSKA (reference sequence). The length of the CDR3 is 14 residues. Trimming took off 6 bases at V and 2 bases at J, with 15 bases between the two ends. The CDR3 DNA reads TGCAGTGCCCTCCTAGTGGGAATCACAGATACGCAGTATTTT. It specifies CSALLVGITDTQYF.

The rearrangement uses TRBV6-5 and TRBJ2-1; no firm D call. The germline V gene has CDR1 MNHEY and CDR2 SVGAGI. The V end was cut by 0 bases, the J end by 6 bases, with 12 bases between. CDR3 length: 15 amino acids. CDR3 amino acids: CASSYSTSVPNEQFF. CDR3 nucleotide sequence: TGTGCCAGCAGTTACTCCACTTCCGTCCCCAATGAGCAGTTCTTC.

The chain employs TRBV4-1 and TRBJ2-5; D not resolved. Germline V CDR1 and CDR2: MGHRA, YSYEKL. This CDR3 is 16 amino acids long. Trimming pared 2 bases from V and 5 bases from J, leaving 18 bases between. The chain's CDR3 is CASSQTGTGEGETQYF. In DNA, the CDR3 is TGCGCCAGCAGCCAAACGGGCACCGGCGAAGGGGAGACCCAGTACTTC.

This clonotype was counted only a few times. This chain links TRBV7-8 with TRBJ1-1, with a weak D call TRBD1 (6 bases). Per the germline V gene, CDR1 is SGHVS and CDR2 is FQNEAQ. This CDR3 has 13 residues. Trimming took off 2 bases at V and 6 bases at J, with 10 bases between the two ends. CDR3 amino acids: CASSLLGGSEAFF. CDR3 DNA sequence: TGTGCCAGCAGCTTATTGGGGGGCTCTGAAGCTTTCTTT.